The T cell receptor (beta chain) under discussion was sequenced for a study of cytotoxic CD8 clonotypes in ibrutinib-treated CLL. This clone appeared a few times. Sequenced by immunoSEQ multiplex PCR; TCRdb stores in-frame clones only, minus some. Of tens of thousands of clones detected, approximately 48% appear once; the ten largest clones hold about 19%. The sequencing here drew on PBMCs, taken before ibrutinib treatment. The TCR originated in a human donor with chronic lymphocytic leukemia.

The CDR3 spells CASSKGGIGSGVPIPNQPQHF. CDR3 coding DNA: TGTGCCAGCAGCAAAGGAGGCATCGGATCTGGGGTACCAATTCCCAATCAGCCCCAGCATTTT. The chain recombines TRBV21-1 with TRBJ1-5. TRBV21-1 is recorded as a pseudogene. The CDR3 consists of 21 residues.